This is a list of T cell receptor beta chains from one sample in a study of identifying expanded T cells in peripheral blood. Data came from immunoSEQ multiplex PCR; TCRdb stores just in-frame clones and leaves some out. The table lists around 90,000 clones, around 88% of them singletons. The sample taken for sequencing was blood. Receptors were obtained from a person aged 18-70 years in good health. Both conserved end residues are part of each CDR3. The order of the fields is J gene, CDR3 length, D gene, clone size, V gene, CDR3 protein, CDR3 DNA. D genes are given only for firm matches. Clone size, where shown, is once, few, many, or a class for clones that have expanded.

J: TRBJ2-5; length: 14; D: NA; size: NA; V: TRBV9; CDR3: CASSILGASETQYF; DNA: TGTGCCAGCAGCATCCTGGGTGCTTCGGAGACCCAGTACTTC
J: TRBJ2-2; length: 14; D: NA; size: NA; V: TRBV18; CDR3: CASLEDRNTGELFF; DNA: TGTGCCAGCCTTGAGGACAGGAACACCGGGGAGCTGTTTTTT
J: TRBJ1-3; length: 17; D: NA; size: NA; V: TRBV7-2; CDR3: CASSLGSGRDSGNTIYF; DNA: TGTGCCAGCAGCTTAGGGTCAGGGAGGGACTCTGGAAACACCATATATTTT
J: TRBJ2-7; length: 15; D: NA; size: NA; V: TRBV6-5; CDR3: CASSYRGGRLYEQYF; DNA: TGTGCCAGCAGTTACAGGGGAGGTCGTCTCTACGAGCAGTACTTC
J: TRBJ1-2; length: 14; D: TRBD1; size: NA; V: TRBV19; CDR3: CASSDRDRGLGYTF; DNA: TGTGCCAGTAGTGACCGGGACAGGGGGCTTGGCTACACCTTC
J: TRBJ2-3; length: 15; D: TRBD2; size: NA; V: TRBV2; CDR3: CASSERELSTDTQYF; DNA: TGTGCCAGCAGTGAGCGGGAGTTGAGCACAGATACGCAGTATTTT
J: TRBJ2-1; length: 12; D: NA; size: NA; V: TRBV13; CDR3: CASSTDYDEQFF; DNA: TGTGCCAGCAGCACGGACTACGATGAGCAGTTCTTC
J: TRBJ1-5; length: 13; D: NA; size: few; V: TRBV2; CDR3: CASSEQGNQPQHF; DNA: TGTGCCAGCAGTGAACAGGGCAATCAGCCCCAGCATTTT
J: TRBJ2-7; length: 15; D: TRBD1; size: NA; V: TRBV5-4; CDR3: CASSRTGGARGEQYF; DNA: TGTGCCAGCAGCCGAACAGGGGGCGCGAGAGGAGAGCAGTACTTC
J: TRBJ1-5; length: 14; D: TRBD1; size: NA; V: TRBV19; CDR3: CASSADRLNQPQHF; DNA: TGTGCCAGTAGTGCGGACAGGCTTAATCAGCCCCAGCATTTT
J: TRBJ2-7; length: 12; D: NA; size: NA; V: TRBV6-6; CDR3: CASSYGRAEQYF; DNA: TGTGCCAGCAGTTACGGCCGGGCTGAGCAGTACTTC
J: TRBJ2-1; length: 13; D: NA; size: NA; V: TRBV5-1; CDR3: CASSLDAYNEQFF; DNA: TGCGCCAGCAGCTTGGACGCGTACAATGAGCAGTTCTTC
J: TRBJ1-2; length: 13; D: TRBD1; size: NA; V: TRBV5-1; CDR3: CASSPTLQGVYTF; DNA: TGCGCCAGCAGCCCGACTCTTCAGGGGGTCTACACCTTC
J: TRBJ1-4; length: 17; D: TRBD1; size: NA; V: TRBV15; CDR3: CATSRGPDRATNEKLFF; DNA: TGTGCCACCAGCAGAGGTCCCGACAGGGCAACTAATGAAAAACTGTTTTTT
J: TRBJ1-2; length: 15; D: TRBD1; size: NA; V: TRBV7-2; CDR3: CASSRGGQGDYGYTF; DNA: TGTGCCAGCAGCAGAGGGGGGCAGGGGGACTATGGCTACACCTTC
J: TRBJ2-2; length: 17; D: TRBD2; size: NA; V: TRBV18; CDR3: CASSRTSGGSNTGELFF; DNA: TGTGCCAGCTCACGGACTAGCGGGGGCTCGAACACCGGGGAGCTGTTTTTT
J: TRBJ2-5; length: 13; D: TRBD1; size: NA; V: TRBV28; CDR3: CASSFGQEETQYF; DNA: TGTGCCAGCAGTTTCGGACAGGAAGAGACCCAGTACTTC
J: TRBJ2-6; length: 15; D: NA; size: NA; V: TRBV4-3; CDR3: CASSEGRSGANVLTF; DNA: TGCGCCAGCAGTGAGGGGCGCTCTGGGGCCAACGTCCTGACTTTC
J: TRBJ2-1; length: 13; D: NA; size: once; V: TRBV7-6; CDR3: CASSTGPIDEQFF; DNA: TGTGCCAGCAGCACTGGGCCAATCGATGAGCAGTTCTTC
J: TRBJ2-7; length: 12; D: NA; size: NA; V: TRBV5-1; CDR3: CASSLVPTEQYF; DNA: TGCGCCAGCAGCTTGGTCCCGACCGAGCAGTACTTC
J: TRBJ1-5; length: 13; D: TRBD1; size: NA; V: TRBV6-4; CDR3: CASSSQGERPQHF; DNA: TGTGCCAGCAGTTCCCAGGGGGAACGTCCCCAGCATTTT
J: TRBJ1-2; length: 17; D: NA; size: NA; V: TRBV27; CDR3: CASSLSPWKGMHYGYTF; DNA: TGTGCCAGCAGTTTATCCCCCTGGAAAGGGATGCACTATGGCTACACCTTC
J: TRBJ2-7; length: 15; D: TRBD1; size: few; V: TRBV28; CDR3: CASREYLGTGEEQYF; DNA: TGTGCCAGCAGGGAGTACCTGGGGACAGGTGAAGAGCAGTACTTC
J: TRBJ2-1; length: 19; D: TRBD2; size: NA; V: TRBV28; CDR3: CASSLLGLAGGVSYNEQFF; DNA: TGTGCCAGCAGTTTATTGGGACTAGCGGGAGGAGTTTCCTACAATGAGCAGTTCTTC
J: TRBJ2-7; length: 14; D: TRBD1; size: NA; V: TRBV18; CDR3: CASSPPTGAYEQYF; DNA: TGTGCCAGCTCACCACCGACAGGGGCCTACGAGCAGTACTTC
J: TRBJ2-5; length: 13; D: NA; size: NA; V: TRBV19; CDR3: CASSSRLVETQYF; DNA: TGTGCCAGTAGTAGTAGACTGGTGGAGACCCAGTACTTC
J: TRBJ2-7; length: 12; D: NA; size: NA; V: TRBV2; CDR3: CASSVKSGRTYF; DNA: TGTGCCAGCAGTGTTAAGTCGGGACGGACGTACTTC
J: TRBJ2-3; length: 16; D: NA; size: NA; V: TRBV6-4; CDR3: CASSEGLGSGTDTQYF; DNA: TGTGCCAGCAGTGAGGGTTTGGGGTCGGGCACAGATACGCAGTATTTT
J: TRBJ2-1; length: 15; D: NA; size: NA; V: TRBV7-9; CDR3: CASSDRQSSYNEQFF; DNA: TGTGCCAGCAGCGACAGACAGAGCTCCTACAATGAGCAGTTCTTC
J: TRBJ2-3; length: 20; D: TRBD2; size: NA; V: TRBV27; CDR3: CASSSIVPGLAGWGTDTQYF; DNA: TGTGCCAGCAGTTCGATTGTCCCGGGACTAGCGGGATGGGGCACAGATACGCAGTATTTT
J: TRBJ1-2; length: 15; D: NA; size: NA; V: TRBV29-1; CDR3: CSVVPVGLSFGGYTF; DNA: TGCAGCGTTGTACCTGTAGGCTTAAGTTTTGGCGGCTACACCTTC
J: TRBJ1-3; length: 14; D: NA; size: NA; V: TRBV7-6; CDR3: CASSPGTFGNTIYF; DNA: TGTGCCAGCAGCCCCGGGACTTTTGGAAACACCATATATTTT
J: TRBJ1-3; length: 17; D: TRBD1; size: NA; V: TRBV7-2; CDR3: CASSRAGTGFSGNTIYF; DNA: TGTGCCAGCAGCCGGGCCGGGACAGGGTTCTCTGGAAACACCATATATTTT
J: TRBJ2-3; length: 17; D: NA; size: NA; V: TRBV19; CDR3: CASSIKVAPALDDTQYF; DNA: TGTGCCAGTAGTATAAAGGTGGCCCCAGCGCTCGACGATACGCAGTATTTT
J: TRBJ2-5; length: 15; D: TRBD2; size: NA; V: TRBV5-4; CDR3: CASSQTSGDQETQYF; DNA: TGTGCCAGCAGCCAAACAAGCGGGGATCAAGAGACCCAGTACTTC
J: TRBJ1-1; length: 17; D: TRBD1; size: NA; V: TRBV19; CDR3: CASSMEGRRQGDTEAFF; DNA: TGTGCCAGTAGTATGGAGGGGCGACGACAGGGGGACACTGAAGCTTTCTTT
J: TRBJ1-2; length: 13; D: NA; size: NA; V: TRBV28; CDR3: CASSLPESRGTSF; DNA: TGTGCCAGCAGTTTACCCGAATCTCGGGGGACATCGTTC
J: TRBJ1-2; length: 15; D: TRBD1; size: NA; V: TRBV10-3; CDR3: CATDPGQGIGYGYTF; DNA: TGTGCCACCGACCCGGGACAGGGTATAGGGTATGGCTACACCTTC
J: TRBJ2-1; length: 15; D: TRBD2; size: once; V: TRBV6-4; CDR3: CASSDSLAGGNEQFF; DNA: TGTGCCAGCAGTGACTCCCTAGCGGGGGGAAATGAGCAGTTCTTC
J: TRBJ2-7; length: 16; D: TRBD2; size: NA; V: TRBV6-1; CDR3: CASSVLAGAIPDEQYF; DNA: TGTGCCAGCAGTGTACTAGCGGGAGCCATCCCAGACGAGCAGTACTTC
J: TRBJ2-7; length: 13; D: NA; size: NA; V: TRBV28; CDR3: CASSRLAGYEQYF; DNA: TGTGCCAGCAGTAGGCTAGCAGGCTACGAGCAGTACTTC
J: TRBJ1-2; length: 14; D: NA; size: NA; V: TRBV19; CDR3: CASSIVGFNYGYTF; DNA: TGTGCCAGTAGTATAGTAGGGTTTAACTATGGCTACACCTTC
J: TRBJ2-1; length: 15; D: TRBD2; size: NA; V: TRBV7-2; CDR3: CATLRVAGTNNEQFF; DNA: TGTGCCACCTTGCGGGTAGCGGGTACTAACAATGAGCAGTTCTTC
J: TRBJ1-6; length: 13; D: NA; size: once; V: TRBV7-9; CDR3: CASDGQTNSPLHF; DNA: TGTGCCAGCGATGGACAGACTAATTCACCCCTCCACTTT
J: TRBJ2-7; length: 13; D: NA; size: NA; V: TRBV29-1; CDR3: CSVDGGHSYEQYF; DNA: TGCAGCGTTGACGGGGGCCACTCCTACGAGCAGTACTTC
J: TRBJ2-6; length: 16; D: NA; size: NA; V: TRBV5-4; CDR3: CASSPSSVSGANVLTF; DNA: TGTGCCAGCAGCCCGAGCTCCGTCTCTGGGGCCAACGTCCTGACTTTC
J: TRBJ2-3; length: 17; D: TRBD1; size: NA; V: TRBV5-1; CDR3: CASSTTGQGVGADTQYF; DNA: TGCGCCAGCAGCACGACGGGACAGGGGGTTGGGGCAGATACGCAGTATTTT
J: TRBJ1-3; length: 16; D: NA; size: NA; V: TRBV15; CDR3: CATFGGDSLSGNTIYF; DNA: TGTGCCACCTTTGGGGGCGACAGTCTCTCTGGAAACACCATATATTTT
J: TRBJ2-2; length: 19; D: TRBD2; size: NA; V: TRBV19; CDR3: CASSILTGLAGKNTGELFF; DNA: TGTGCCAGTAGTATCCTAACGGGACTAGCGGGGAAAAACACCGGGGAGCTGTTTTTT
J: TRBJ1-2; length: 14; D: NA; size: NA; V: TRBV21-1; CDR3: CASSTRELDYGYTF; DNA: TGTGCCAGCAGCACAAGGGAGCTTGACTATGGCTACACCTTC
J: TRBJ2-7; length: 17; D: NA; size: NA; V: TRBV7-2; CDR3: CASSLSTPGRSTYEQYF; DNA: TGTGCCAGCAGCTTATCTACCCCCGGCAGGTCCACCTACGAGCAGTACTTC
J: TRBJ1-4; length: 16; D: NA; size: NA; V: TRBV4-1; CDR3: CASSQVPGTPNEKLFF; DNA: TGCGCCAGCAGCCAAGTCCCCGGGACCCCTAATGAAAAACTGTTTTTT
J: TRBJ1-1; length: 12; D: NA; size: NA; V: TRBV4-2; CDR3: CASSQEGRKAFF; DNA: TGTGCCAGCAGCCAAGAGGGCAGAAAGGCTTTCTTT
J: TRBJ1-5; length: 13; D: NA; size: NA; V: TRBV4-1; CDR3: CASSQDPNQPQHF; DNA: TGCGCCAGCAGCCAAGATCCCAATCAGCCCCAGCATTTT
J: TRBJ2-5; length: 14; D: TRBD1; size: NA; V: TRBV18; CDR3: CASSLQTGEETQYF; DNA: TGTGCCAGCTCACTACAAACAGGGGAGGAGACCCAGTACTTC